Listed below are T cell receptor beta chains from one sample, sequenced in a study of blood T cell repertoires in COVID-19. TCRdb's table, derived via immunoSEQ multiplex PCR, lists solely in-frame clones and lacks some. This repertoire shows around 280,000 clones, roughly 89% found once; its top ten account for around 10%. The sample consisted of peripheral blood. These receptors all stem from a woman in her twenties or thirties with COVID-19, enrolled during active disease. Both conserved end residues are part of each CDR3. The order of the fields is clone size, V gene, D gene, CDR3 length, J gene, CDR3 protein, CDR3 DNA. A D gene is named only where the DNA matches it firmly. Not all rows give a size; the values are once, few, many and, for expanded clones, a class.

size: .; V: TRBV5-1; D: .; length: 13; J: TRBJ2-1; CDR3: CASSLRQYDEQFF; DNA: TGCGCCAGCAGCTTGAGACAGTACGATGAGCAGTTCTTC
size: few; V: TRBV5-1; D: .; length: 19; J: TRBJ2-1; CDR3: CASSLIGRGVRTSDNEQFF; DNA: TGCGCCAGCAGCTTGATAGGCAGGGGTGTACGCACTTCAGACAATGAGCAGTTCTTC
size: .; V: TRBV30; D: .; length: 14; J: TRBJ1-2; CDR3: CAWSRLPPNYGYTF; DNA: TGTGCCTGGAGCCGTCTTCCCCCTAACTATGGCTACACCTTC
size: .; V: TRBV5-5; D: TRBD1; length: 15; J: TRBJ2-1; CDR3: CASSLRDRGFNEQFF; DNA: TGTGCCAGCAGCTTGCGGGACAGGGGCTTCAATGAGCAGTTCTTC
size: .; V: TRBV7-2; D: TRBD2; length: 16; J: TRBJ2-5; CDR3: CASSLAGTSEGETQYF; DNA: TGTGCCAGCAGCTTAGCGGGGACTAGCGAGGGAGAGACCCAGTACTTC
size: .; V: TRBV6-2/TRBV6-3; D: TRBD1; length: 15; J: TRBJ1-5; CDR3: CASSRRGQGDQPQHF; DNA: TGTGCCAGCAGTAGAAGGGGGCAGGGTGATCAGCCCCAGCATTTT
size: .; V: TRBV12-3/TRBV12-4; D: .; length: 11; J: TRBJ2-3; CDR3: CASSSGWGGYF; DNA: TGTGCCAGCAGTTCAGGTTGGGGAGGGTATTTT
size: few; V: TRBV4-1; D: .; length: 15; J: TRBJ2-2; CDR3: CASSPLRGWTGELFF; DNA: TGCGCCAGCAGCCCCTTACGGGGGTGGACCGGGGAGCTGTTTTTT
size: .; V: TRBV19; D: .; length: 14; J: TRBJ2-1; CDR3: CASSIGRALNEQFF; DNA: TGTGCCAGTAGTATAGGCAGGGCACTGAATGAGCAGTTCTTC
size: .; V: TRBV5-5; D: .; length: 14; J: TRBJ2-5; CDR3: CASRMGAGPETQYF; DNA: TGTGCCAGCCGCATGGGGGCGGGGCCCGAGACCCAGTACTTC
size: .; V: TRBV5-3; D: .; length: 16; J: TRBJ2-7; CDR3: CARSLGSGAARYEQYF; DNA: TGTGCCAGAAGCTTAGGGTCAGGGGCTGCACGCTACGAGCAGTACTTC
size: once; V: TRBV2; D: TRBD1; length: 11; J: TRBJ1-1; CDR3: CATREGGYTFF; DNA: TGTGCCACTAGAGAAGGGGGCTATACTTTCTTT
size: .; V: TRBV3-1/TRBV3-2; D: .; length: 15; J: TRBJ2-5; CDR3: CASSPPLVDQETQYF; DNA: TGTGCCAGCAGCCCCCCTTTGGTAGATCAAGAGACCCAGTACTTC
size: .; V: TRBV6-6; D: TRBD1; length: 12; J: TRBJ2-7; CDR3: CASSDRGHEQYF; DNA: TGTGCCAGCAGTGACAGGGGCCACGAGCAGTACTTC
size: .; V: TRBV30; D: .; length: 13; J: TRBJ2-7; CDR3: CAWSVLDFYEQYF; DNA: TGTGCCTGGAGTGTACTAGACTTCTACGAGCAGTACTTC
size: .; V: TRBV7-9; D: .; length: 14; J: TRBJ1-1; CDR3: CASSRASKNTEAFF; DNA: TGTGCCAGCAGCCGGGCTAGCAAGAACACTGAAGCTTTCTTT
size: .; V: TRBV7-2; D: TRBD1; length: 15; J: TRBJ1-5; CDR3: CASSQGQGYNQPQHF; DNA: TGTGCCAGCAGCCAGGGACAGGGGTACAATCAGCCCCAGCATTTT
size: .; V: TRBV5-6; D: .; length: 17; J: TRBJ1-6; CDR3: CASSLLEGATYNSPLHF; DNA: TGTGCCAGCAGCTTGTTGGAGGGCGCCACCTATAATTCACCCCTCCACTTT
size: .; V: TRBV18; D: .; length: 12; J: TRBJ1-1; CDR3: CASSSMNTEAFF; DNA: TGTGCCAGCTCAAGCATGAACACTGAAGCTTTCTTT
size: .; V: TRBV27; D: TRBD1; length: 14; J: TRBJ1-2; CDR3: CASSDRGGNYGYTF; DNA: TGTGCCAGCAGCGACAGGGGGGGAAACTATGGCTACACCTTC
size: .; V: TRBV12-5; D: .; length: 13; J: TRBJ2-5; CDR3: CASGQGLQETQYF; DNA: TGTGCTAGTGGGCAGGGGTTGCAGGAGACCCAGTACTTC
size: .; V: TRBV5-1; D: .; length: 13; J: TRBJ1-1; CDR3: CASSLEGSGEAFF; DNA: TGCGCCAGCAGCTTGGAGGGCTCGGGGGAAGCTTTCTTT
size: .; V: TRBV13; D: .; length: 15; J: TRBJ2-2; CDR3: CASSLGRGAGGELFF; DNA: TGTGCCAGCAGCTTAGGCCGCGGGGCGGGCGGGGAGCTGTTTTTT
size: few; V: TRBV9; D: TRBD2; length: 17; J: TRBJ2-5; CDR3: CASSAGTSGGAGETQYF; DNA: TGTGCCAGCAGCGCCGGGACTAGCGGGGGGGCAGGAGAGACCCAGTACTTC
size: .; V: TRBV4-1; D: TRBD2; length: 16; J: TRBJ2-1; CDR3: CASSQESGGSVNEQFF; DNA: TGCGCCAGCAGCCAAGAAAGCGGGGGGAGCGTCAATGAGCAGTTCTTC
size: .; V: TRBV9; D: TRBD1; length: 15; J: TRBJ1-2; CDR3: CASSVVGQGGYGYTF; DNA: TGTGCCAGCAGCGTAGTAGGACAGGGCGGGTATGGCTACACCTTC
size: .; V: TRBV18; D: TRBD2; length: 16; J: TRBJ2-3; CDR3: CASSPGLAGGTDTQYF; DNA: TGTGCCAGCTCACCCGGGCTAGCGGGGGGCACAGATACGCAGTATTTT
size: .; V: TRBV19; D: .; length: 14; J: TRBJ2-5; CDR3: CASSIEGGQETQYF; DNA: TGTGCCAGTAGTATAGAGGGGGGCCAAGAGACCCAGTACTTC
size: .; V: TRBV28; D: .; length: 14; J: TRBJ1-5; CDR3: CASSFRGRGQPQHF; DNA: TGTGCCAGCAGTTTTAGGGGGAGAGGGCAGCCCCAGCATTTT
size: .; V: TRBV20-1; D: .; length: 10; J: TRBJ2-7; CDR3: CSAGHYEQYF; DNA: TGCAGTGCTGGGCACTACGAGCAGTACTTC
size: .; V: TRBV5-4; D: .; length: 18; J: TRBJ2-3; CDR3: CASSIDVEGGPFTDTQYF; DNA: TGTGCCAGCAGCATTGATGTTGAGGGGGGGCCCTTCACAGATACGCAGTATTTT
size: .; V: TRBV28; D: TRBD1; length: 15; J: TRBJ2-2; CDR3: CASSGVRGPAGELFF; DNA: TGTGCCAGCAGTGGGGTGAGGGGGCCGGCCGGGGAGCTGTTTTTT
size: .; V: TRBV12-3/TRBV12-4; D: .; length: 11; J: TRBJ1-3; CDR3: CASSFLNTIYF; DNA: TGTGCCAGCAGTTTCCTAAACACCATATATTTT
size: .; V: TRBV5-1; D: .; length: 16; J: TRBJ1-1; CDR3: CASSLTYGLRLTEAFF; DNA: TGCGCCAGCAGCTTGACCTACGGGTTGAGGCTGACTGAAGCTTTCTTT
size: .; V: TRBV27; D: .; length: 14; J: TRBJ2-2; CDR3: CASSSIDNTGELFF; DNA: TGTGCCAGCAGTTCCATAGATAACACCGGGGAGCTGTTTTTT
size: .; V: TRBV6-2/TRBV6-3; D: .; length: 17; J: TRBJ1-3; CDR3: CASSPMGAHYSGNTIYF; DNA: TGTGCCAGCAGCCCTATGGGGGCGCATTACTCTGGAAACACCATATATTTT
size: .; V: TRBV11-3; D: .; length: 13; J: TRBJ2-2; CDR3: CASSLAGTGELFF; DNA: TGTGCCAGCAGCTTAGCAGGGACCGGGGAGCTGTTTTTT
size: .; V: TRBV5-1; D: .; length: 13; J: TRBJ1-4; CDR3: CASSLVGGEKLFF; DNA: TGCGCCAGCAGCTTGGTTGGGGGGGAAAAACTGTTTTTT
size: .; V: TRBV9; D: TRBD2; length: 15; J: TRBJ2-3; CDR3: CASSVVLADRDTQYF; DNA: TGTGCCAGCAGCGTAGTTCTAGCGGACCGGGATACGCAGTATTTT
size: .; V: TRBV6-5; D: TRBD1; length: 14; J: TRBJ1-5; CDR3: CASNRQGRNQPQHF; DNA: TGTGCCAGCAATCGACAGGGTCGGAATCAGCCCCAGCATTTT
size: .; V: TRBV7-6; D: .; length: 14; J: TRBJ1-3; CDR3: CASSFAGFGNTIYF; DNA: TGTGCCAGCAGTTTCGCAGGGTTTGGAAACACCATATATTTT
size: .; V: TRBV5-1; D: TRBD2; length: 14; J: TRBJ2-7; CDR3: CASSETSASYEQYF; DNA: TGCGCCAGCAGCGAAACTAGCGCTTCCTACGAGCAGTACTTC
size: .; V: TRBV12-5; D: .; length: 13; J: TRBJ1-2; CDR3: CASGSDSAYGYTF; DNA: TGTGCTAGTGGGTCTGACAGCGCGTATGGCTACACCTTC
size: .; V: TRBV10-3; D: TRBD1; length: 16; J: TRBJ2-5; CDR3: CAISEPGQGLSETQYF; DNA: TGTGCCATCAGTGAGCCGGGACAGGGGCTGTCCGAGACCCAGTACTTC
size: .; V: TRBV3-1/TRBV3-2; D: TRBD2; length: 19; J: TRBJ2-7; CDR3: CASSQDAWTSGGPSYEQYF; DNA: TGTGCCAGCAGCCAAGATGCCTGGACTAGCGGGGGACCCTCCTACGAGCAGTACTTC
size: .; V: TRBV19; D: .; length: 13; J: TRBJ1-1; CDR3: CASSIRGGTEAFF; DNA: TGTGCCAGTAGTATACGGGGGGGCACTGAAGCTTTCTTT
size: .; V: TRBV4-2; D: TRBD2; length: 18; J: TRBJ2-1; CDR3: CASSQASLPSGGAYEQFF; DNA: TGTGCCAGCAGCCAAGCATCCCTCCCGAGCGGGGGGGCCTATGAGCAGTTCTTC
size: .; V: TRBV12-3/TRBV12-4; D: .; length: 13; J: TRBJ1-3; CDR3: CATATGLGNTIYF; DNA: TGTGCCACCGCAACAGGTCTTGGAAACACCATATATTTT
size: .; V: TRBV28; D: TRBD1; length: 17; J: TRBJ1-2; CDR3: CASSYTGQGVGDYGYTF; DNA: TGTGCCAGCAGTTATACGGGACAGGGGGTAGGAGACTATGGCTACACCTTC
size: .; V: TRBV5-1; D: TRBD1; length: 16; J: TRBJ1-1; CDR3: CASSLDGQGGSTEAFF; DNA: TGCGCCAGCAGCTTGGACGGACAGGGTGGGAGCACTGAAGCTTTCTTT
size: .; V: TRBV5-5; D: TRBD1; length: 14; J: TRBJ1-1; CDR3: CASIKGAMNTEAFF; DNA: TGTGCCAGCATTAAGGGGGCCATGAACACTGAAGCTTTCTTT
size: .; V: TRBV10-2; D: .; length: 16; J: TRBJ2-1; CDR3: CASSDTFPGDYNEQFF; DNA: TGCGCCAGCAGCGACACCTTCCCGGGGGACTACAATGAGCAGTTCTTC
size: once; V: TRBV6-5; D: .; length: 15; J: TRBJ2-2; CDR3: CASSYSRGPTGELFF; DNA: TGTGCCAGCAGTTACTCGCGCGGGCCCACCGGGGAGCTGTTTTTT
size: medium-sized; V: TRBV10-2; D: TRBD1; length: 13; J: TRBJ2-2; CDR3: CASGQENTGELFF; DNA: TGCGCCAGCGGACAGGAGAACACCGGGGAGCTGTTTTTT
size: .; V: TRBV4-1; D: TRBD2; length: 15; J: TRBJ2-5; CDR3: CASSLTAGGHKTQYF; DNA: TGCGCCAGCAGCCTAACAGCGGGGGGGCATAAGACCCAGTACTTC
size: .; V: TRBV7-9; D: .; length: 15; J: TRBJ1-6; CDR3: CASSLVQGPGSPLHF; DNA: TGTGCCAGCAGCTTAGTACAAGGCCCAGGTTCACCCCTCCACTTT
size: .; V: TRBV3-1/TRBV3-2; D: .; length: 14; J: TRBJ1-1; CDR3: CASSQEEGVTEAFF; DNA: TGTGCCAGCAGCCAAGAGGAGGGCGTCACTGAAGCTTTCTTT